This section outlines one T cell receptor beta chain sequence together with its context. The antigen is not known. The sample belongs to a study of Ad26.COV2.S vaccination and SARS-CoV-2 variants. The wider study: Doses of Ad26.COV2.S were injected into muscle once or twice, 56 days apart.

The sample's treatment: around 19 received Ad26.COV2.S at low or high dose, single or two shots; 5 received placebo; per-sample allocation not given. Day 63 after the first vaccine or placebo injection was the time point for sampling. At a Boston site, the person donating was an adult of 18-55 years. Only in-frame clones appear in the TCRdb table, and some are missing; sequencing was by immunoSEQ multiplex PCR. The sample has 200,000 to 300,000 clones; around nine tenths are singletons. Looked up from germline, CDR1 is MNHNS and CDR2 is SASEGT. The CDR3 runs to 16 residues. V lost 3 bases, J lost 4 bases, and 11 bases stayed unmatched. Study-wide results and caveats: It was vaccine recipients, not placebo recipients, who had the higher spike-specific TCR breadth. Non-spike TCR breadth did not differ much between vaccine and placebo recipients.

The TCR comes from a person aged 18 to 59 who received the Ad26.COV2.S COVID-19 vaccine or a placebo. The rearrangement uses TRBV6-1 and TRBJ2-7, with 8 bases that match TRBD2. The sequenced sample was peripheral blood, obtained in a trial of Ad26.COV2.S vaccine versus placebo. The CDR3 protein is CASSDPGGASGYEQYF. The CDR3 coding sequence is TGTGCCAGCAGTGACCCGGGGGGGGCTAGCGGATACGAGCAGTACTTC.